The rows below give T cell receptor beta chains drawn from one sample of a study of blood T cell repertoires in COVID-19. The method was immunoSEQ multiplex PCR; TCRdb's version includes in-frame clones alone and lacks a portion of them. This table holds some 130,000 clones, around 86% found once. The specimen sequenced was PBMCs or T cells enriched from blood (not recorded which). The receptor set was obtained from a man aged 25-40 years who had recovered from COVID-19. The CDR3 runs from the conserved cysteine through the conserved F or W. D genes are given only for firm matches. Size is stated for part of the rows, as once, few or many counts, or as a class when the clone is expanded.

j_call: TRBJ2-2
v_call: TRBV6-5
cdr3_length: 13
d_call: .
clone_size: .
cdr3_aa: CASSYPDTGELFF
cdr3_nt: TGTGCCAGCAGTTACCCGGACACCGGGGAGCTGTTTTTT

j_call: TRBJ2-3
v_call: TRBV7-9
cdr3_length: 14
d_call: TRBD2
clone_size: .
cdr3_aa: CASSSVAGSGWQYF
cdr3_nt: TGTGCCAGCAGCTCGGTAGCGGGTTCCGGGTGGCAGTATTTT

j_call: TRBJ1-1
v_call: TRBV13
cdr3_length: 15
d_call: .
clone_size: .
cdr3_aa: CASSLGLGARTEAFF
cdr3_nt: TGTGCCAGCAGCTTAGGGTTGGGGGCGCGGACTGAAGCTTTCTTT

j_call: TRBJ1-2
v_call: TRBV9
cdr3_length: 15
d_call: .
clone_size: .
cdr3_aa: CASSAISDSMYGYTF
cdr3_nt: TGTGCCAGCAGCGCTATCTCGGACAGCATGTATGGCTACACCTTC

j_call: TRBJ2-1
v_call: TRBV9
cdr3_length: 14
d_call: .
clone_size: .
cdr3_aa: CASSAGSANNEQFF
cdr3_nt: TGTGCCAGCAGCGCGGGGAGCGCAAACAATGAGCAGTTCTTC

j_call: TRBJ1-2
v_call: TRBV29-1
cdr3_length: 14
d_call: .
clone_size: .
cdr3_aa: CSVEEGTPNYGYTF
cdr3_nt: TGCAGCGTTGAAGAGGGCACACCGAACTATGGCTACACCTTC

j_call: TRBJ1-5
v_call: TRBV19
cdr3_length: 13
d_call: .
clone_size: few
cdr3_aa: CASTTAPLEPQHF
cdr3_nt: TGTGCCAGTACGACAGCCCCATTGGAGCCCCAGCATTTT

j_call: TRBJ2-4
v_call: TRBV25-1
cdr3_length: 11
d_call: .
clone_size: .
cdr3_aa: CAPRNKNIQYF
cdr3_nt: TGTGCCCCTAGAAACAAAAACATTCAGTACTTC

j_call: TRBJ1-2
v_call: TRBV6-5
cdr3_length: 16
d_call: .
clone_size: .
cdr3_aa: CASSYDASRDFRGYTF
cdr3_nt: TGTGCCAGCAGTTACGACGCGTCCCGGGATTTTCGTGGCTACACCTTC

j_call: TRBJ2-2
v_call: TRBV27
cdr3_length: 14
d_call: TRBD2
clone_size: .
cdr3_aa: CASSSGTNTGELFF
cdr3_nt: TGTGCCAGCAGTAGCGGGACGAACACCGGGGAGCTGTTTTTT

j_call: TRBJ1-2
v_call: TRBV5-1
cdr3_length: 15
d_call: TRBD1
clone_size: .
cdr3_aa: CASSPGQGMDYGYTF
cdr3_nt: TGCGCCAGCAGCCCGGGACAGGGGATGGACTATGGCTACACCTTC

j_call: TRBJ1-5
v_call: TRBV4-1
cdr3_length: 15
d_call: TRBD1
clone_size: .
cdr3_aa: CASSQDWDRYQPQHF
cdr3_nt: TGCGCCAGCAGCCAAGATTGGGACAGGTATCAGCCCCAGCATTTT

j_call: TRBJ1-2
v_call: TRBV28
cdr3_length: 14
d_call: TRBD1
clone_size: .
cdr3_aa: CASSLTRQGHGYTF
cdr3_nt: TGTGCCAGCAGTTTAACTCGACAGGGGCATGGCTACACCTTC

j_call: TRBJ2-7
v_call: TRBV6-5
cdr3_length: 12
d_call: .
clone_size: .
cdr3_aa: CASSPRGWEQYF
cdr3_nt: TGTGCCAGCAGTCCCCGTGGCTGGGAGCAGTACTTC

j_call: TRBJ1-5
v_call: TRBV28
cdr3_length: 13
d_call: .
clone_size: .
cdr3_aa: CASRKSDYQPQHF
cdr3_nt: TGTGCCAGCAGAAAGTCAGACTACCAGCCCCAGCATTTT

j_call: TRBJ1-3
v_call: TRBV5-6
cdr3_length: 16
d_call: .
clone_size: few
cdr3_aa: CASSFLNPSSGNTIYF
cdr3_nt: TGTGCCAGCAGCTTTCTCAACCCCAGCTCTGGAAACACCATATATTTT

j_call: TRBJ1-5
v_call: TRBV6-5
cdr3_length: 14
d_call: .
clone_size: .
cdr3_aa: CASSYGDSNQPQHF
cdr3_nt: TGTGCCAGCAGTTATGGAGACAGCAATCAGCCCCAGCATTTT

j_call: TRBJ2-2
v_call: TRBV10-1
cdr3_length: 16
d_call: .
clone_size: .
cdr3_aa: CASSESQLASAGELFF
cdr3_nt: TGCGCCAGCAGTGAGTCGCAACTAGCTTCCGCCGGGGAGCTGTTTTTT

j_call: TRBJ2-2
v_call: TRBV19
cdr3_length: 15
d_call: .
clone_size: .
cdr3_aa: CASSIRETNTGELFF
cdr3_nt: TGTGCCAGTAGTATCCGGGAGACGAACACCGGGGAGCTGTTTTTT

j_call: TRBJ1-4
v_call: TRBV27
cdr3_length: 13
d_call: .
clone_size: .
cdr3_aa: CASSLGQEYRLFF
cdr3_nt: TGTGCCAGCAGTTTAGGGCAGGAATATCGACTGTTTTTT

j_call: TRBJ2-1
v_call: TRBV4-1
cdr3_length: 15
d_call: TRBD2
clone_size: .
cdr3_aa: CASSQGASGGLEQFF
cdr3_nt: TGCGCCAGCAGCCAAGGGGCGAGCGGGGGATTGGAGCAGTTCTTC

j_call: TRBJ1-1
v_call: TRBV5-1
cdr3_length: 15
d_call: .
clone_size: .
cdr3_aa: CASSLYLGGDTEAFF
cdr3_nt: TGCGCCAGCAGCTTGTACTTGGGAGGTGACACTGAAGCTTTCTTT

j_call: TRBJ1-1
v_call: TRBV10-3
cdr3_length: 13
d_call: .
clone_size: .
cdr3_aa: CAITREVNTEAFF
cdr3_nt: TGTGCCATCACCAGGGAGGTGAACACTGAAGCTTTCTTT

j_call: TRBJ1-6
v_call: TRBV2
cdr3_length: 15
d_call: .
clone_size: .
cdr3_aa: CASFPRGGGRSPLHF
cdr3_nt: TGTGCCAGCTTTCCCCGGGGAGGGGGTCGTTCACCCCTCCACTTT

j_call: TRBJ2-7
v_call: TRBV27
cdr3_length: 11
d_call: .
clone_size: .
cdr3_aa: CASTSGYEQYF
cdr3_nt: TGTGCCAGCACCTCAGGGTACGAGCAGTACTTC

j_call: TRBJ2-3
v_call: TRBV7-2
cdr3_length: 13
d_call: .
clone_size: .
cdr3_aa: CASSFSQVDTQYF
cdr3_nt: TGTGCCAGCAGCTTCTCCCAGGTAGATACGCAGTATTTT

j_call: TRBJ2-7
v_call: TRBV2
cdr3_length: 14
d_call: TRBD2
clone_size: few
cdr3_aa: CASSERLAGYEQYF
cdr3_nt: TGTGCCAGCAGTGAACGACTAGCGGGCTACGAGCAGTACTTC

j_call: TRBJ1-2
v_call: TRBV5-1
cdr3_length: 14
d_call: .
clone_size: .
cdr3_aa: CASSLQGSDYGYTF
cdr3_nt: TGCGCCAGCAGCCTCCAGGGGTCCGACTATGGCTACACCTTC

j_call: TRBJ2-1
v_call: TRBV19
cdr3_length: 17
d_call: TRBD1
clone_size: .
cdr3_aa: CASSKGTGTGRGNEQFF
cdr3_nt: TGTGCCAGTAGTAAGGGTACCGGGACAGGGAGGGGGAATGAGCAGTTCTTC

j_call: TRBJ2-7
v_call: TRBV19
cdr3_length: 14
d_call: TRBD1
clone_size: .
cdr3_aa: CASSGGTGGYEQYF
cdr3_nt: TGTGCCAGTAGTGGCGGGACAGGGGGCTACGAGCAGTACTTC

j_call: TRBJ1-3
v_call: TRBV4-1
cdr3_length: 18
d_call: .
clone_size: .
cdr3_aa: CASSQVRTAQSSGNTIYF
cdr3_nt: TGCGCCAGCAGCCAAGTGCGGACAGCCCAATCCTCTGGAAACACCATATATTTT

j_call: TRBJ1-5
v_call: TRBV28
cdr3_length: 16
d_call: .
clone_size: .
cdr3_aa: CASSLAPGNSNQPQHF
cdr3_nt: TGTGCCAGCAGTTTAGCCCCAGGGAATAGCAATCAGCCCCAGCATTTT

j_call: TRBJ1-2
v_call: TRBV29-1
cdr3_length: 12
d_call: .
clone_size: .
cdr3_aa: CSVEEMGLGYTF
cdr3_nt: TGCAGCGTTGAAGAGATGGGGCTTGGCTACACCTTC